This is a list of T cell receptor beta chains from one sample in a study of Ad26.COV2.S vaccination and SARS-CoV-2 variants. Using immunoSEQ multiplex PCR, the repertoire was profiled, and TCRdb retains in-frame clones only, with some absent. Found here are 360,000 or so clones, roughly 90% of them singletons; the top ten hold around 2%. Sequences were derived from peripheral blood, sampled in a trial of Ad26.COV2.S vaccine versus placebo. The receptors derive from a person aged 18-65 years who received the Ad26.COV2.S COVID-19 vaccine or a placebo. Both conserved end residues are part of each CDR3. Fields, in order: D gene, J gene, V gene, clone size, CDR3 DNA, CDR3 protein. The D gene is left open where the match is weak. Size values are once, few and many counts, or a class for expanded clones, and some rows have none.

d_gene: NA
j_gene: TRBJ1-2
v_gene: TRBV7-2
abundance: NA
CDR3nt: TGTGCCAGCAGCTTAACAGACGTTCAAGGCTACACCTTC
CDR3aa: CASSLTDVQGYTF

d_gene: NA
j_gene: TRBJ2-3
v_gene: TRBV5-1
abundance: NA
CDR3nt: TGCGCCAGCAGCTGGCGGACATCTGGCACAGATACGCAGTATTTT
CDR3aa: CASSWRTSGTDTQYF

d_gene: TRBD2
j_gene: TRBJ2-1
v_gene: TRBV28
abundance: NA
CDR3nt: TGTGCCAGCACCTCGGGGGTAGCGGGCTACAATGAGCAGTTCTTC
CDR3aa: CASTSGVAGYNEQFF

d_gene: TRBD1
j_gene: TRBJ2-5
v_gene: TRBV28
abundance: NA
CDR3nt: TGTGCCAGCACCGAAGGACAGGGGGAGACCCAGTACTTC
CDR3aa: CASTEGQGETQYF

d_gene: NA
j_gene: TRBJ1-1
v_gene: TRBV5-1
abundance: NA
CDR3nt: TGCGCCAGCAGCTTGAGGACGGACACTGAAGCTTTCTTT
CDR3aa: CASSLRTDTEAFF

d_gene: TRBD2
j_gene: TRBJ2-1
v_gene: TRBV11-1
abundance: NA
CDR3nt: TGTGCCAGCAGCTTAAGCTTACTAGCGCCGAATGAGCAGTTCTTC
CDR3aa: CASSLSLLAPNEQFF

d_gene: TRBD2
j_gene: TRBJ2-1
v_gene: TRBV3-1/TRBV3-2
abundance: NA
CDR3nt: TGTGCCAGCAGCCAAGTGCTAGCGGGAGTGGAGCAGTTCTTC
CDR3aa: CASSQVLAGVEQFF

d_gene: TRBD2
j_gene: TRBJ2-5
v_gene: TRBV19
abundance: NA
CDR3nt: TGTGCCAGTAGTGAGGGACTAGCGGGGATCTATATCCAGTACTTC
CDR3aa: CASSEGLAGIYIQYF

d_gene: TRBD2
j_gene: TRBJ2-7
v_gene: TRBV5-8
abundance: NA
CDR3nt: TGTGCCAGCAGCCTTAGCGGGAGGGGCCTCGAGCAGTACTTC
CDR3aa: CASSLSGRGLEQYF

d_gene: TRBD2
j_gene: TRBJ2-7
v_gene: TRBV6-1
abundance: NA
CDR3nt: TGTGCCAGCAGTGACCGGGGACTAGCGGGATCCTACGAGCAGTACTTC
CDR3aa: CASSDRGLAGSYEQYF

d_gene: TRBD1
j_gene: TRBJ2-5
v_gene: TRBV3-1/TRBV3-2
abundance: NA
CDR3nt: TGTGCCAGCAGCCCGGGACAGCCGGGGACCCAGTACTTC
CDR3aa: CASSPGQPGTQYF

d_gene: NA
j_gene: TRBJ2-6
v_gene: TRBV18
abundance: once
CDR3nt: TGTGCCAGCTCAAAACAGACCTCTGGGGCCAACGTCCTGACTTTC
CDR3aa: CASSKQTSGANVLTF

d_gene: TRBD2
j_gene: TRBJ2-1
v_gene: TRBV6-4
abundance: NA
CDR3nt: TGTGCCAGCAGTGACCGACTAGCGGGGCACAATGAGCAGTTCTTC
CDR3aa: CASSDRLAGHNEQFF

d_gene: NA
j_gene: TRBJ1-2
v_gene: TRBV19
abundance: NA
CDR3nt: TGTGCCAGTAGTGCCCAGGGGCCACTCTTTTATGGCTACACCTTC
CDR3aa: CASSAQGPLFYGYTF

d_gene: NA
j_gene: TRBJ1-5
v_gene: TRBV7-8
abundance: NA
CDR3nt: TGTGCCAGCGGGTTACTTGGGGTGATTCAGCCCCAGCATTTT
CDR3aa: CASGLLGVIQPQHF

d_gene: NA
j_gene: TRBJ1-5
v_gene: TRBV3-1/TRBV3-2
abundance: NA
CDR3nt: TGTGCCAGCAGCCAGGGGCACCGCAATCAGCCCCAGCATTTT
CDR3aa: CASSQGHRNQPQHF

d_gene: NA
j_gene: TRBJ1-1
v_gene: TRBV2
abundance: NA
CDR3nt: TGTGCCAGCAGTGAAGGGGGGCGGAGGAAGAACACTGAAGCTTTCTTT
CDR3aa: CASSEGGRRKNTEAFF

d_gene: NA
j_gene: TRBJ2-5
v_gene: TRBV5-6
abundance: NA
CDR3nt: TGTGCCAGCAGCTTGGCGTCCCAAGAGACCCAGTACTTC
CDR3aa: CASSLASQETQYF

d_gene: NA
j_gene: TRBJ2-5
v_gene: TRBV5-1
abundance: NA
CDR3nt: TGCGCCAGCAGCTTGGGACAGAAAGAGACCCAGTACTTC
CDR3aa: CASSLGQKETQYF

d_gene: NA
j_gene: TRBJ2-7
v_gene: TRBV27
abundance: NA
CDR3nt: NA
CDR3aa: CASSFLGTGSSYEQYF

d_gene: TRBD2
j_gene: TRBJ2-4
v_gene: TRBV19
abundance: NA
CDR3nt: TGTGCCAGTACCTCCGGGACTAGCGGACTCCTAGCCAAAAACATTCAGTACTTC
CDR3aa: CASTSGTSGLLAKNIQYF

d_gene: NA
j_gene: TRBJ2-5
v_gene: TRBV5-6
abundance: NA
CDR3nt: TGTGCCAGCAGCTCCAGGCAGGATCTGGAGACCCAGTACTTC
CDR3aa: CASSSRQDLETQYF

d_gene: TRBD1
j_gene: TRBJ1-2
v_gene: TRBV4-2
abundance: once
CDR3nt: TGTGCCAGCAGCCAAGATCTGGGCAGGGGGTATGGCTACACCTTC
CDR3aa: CASSQDLGRGYGYTF

d_gene: NA
j_gene: TRBJ1-1
v_gene: TRBV5-5
abundance: NA
CDR3nt: TGTGCCAGCAGCTTGGATCCGGGGATAGACAGTGAAGCTTTCTTT
CDR3aa: CASSLDPGIDSEAFF

d_gene: NA
j_gene: TRBJ2-7
v_gene: TRBV6-2/TRBV6-3
abundance: NA
CDR3nt: TGTGCCAGCAGCTCCACGGGGTTCGGCGGAAACTACGAGCAGTACTTC
CDR3aa: CASSSTGFGGNYEQYF

d_gene: NA
j_gene: TRBJ2-7
v_gene: TRBV30
abundance: NA
CDR3nt: TGTGCCTGGAGTAGAACACGGGGGGAGCAGTACTTC
CDR3aa: CAWSRTRGEQYF

d_gene: TRBD2
j_gene: TRBJ2-3
v_gene: TRBV5-5
abundance: NA
CDR3nt: TGTGCCAGCAGCCCGGGACTAGCGGGAGCAGATACGCAGTATTTT
CDR3aa: CASSPGLAGADTQYF

d_gene: NA
j_gene: TRBJ1-2
v_gene: TRBV5-4
abundance: few
CDR3nt: TGTGCCAGCAGTTCAGGGGCGCTATATGGCTACACCTTC
CDR3aa: CASSSGALYGYTF

d_gene: TRBD1
j_gene: TRBJ2-2
v_gene: TRBV11-3
abundance: NA
CDR3nt: TGTGCCAGCAGCTACCGACAGGGGGCCGGGGAGCTGTTTTTT
CDR3aa: CASSYRQGAGELFF

d_gene: NA
j_gene: TRBJ1-1
v_gene: TRBV18
abundance: NA
CDR3nt: TGTGCCAGCTCACCATGGGTTGGCAGGGACACTGAAGCTTTCTTT
CDR3aa: CASSPWVGRDTEAFF

d_gene: TRBD1
j_gene: TRBJ1-2
v_gene: TRBV28
abundance: NA
CDR3nt: TGTGCCAGCATGTATTCGACAGGGGATGGCTACACCTTC
CDR3aa: CASMYSTGDGYTF

d_gene: NA
j_gene: TRBJ2-1
v_gene: TRBV10-1
abundance: once
CDR3nt: TGCGCCAGCAGCCTAACGGGAGCGTACAATGAGCAGTTCTTC
CDR3aa: CASSLTGAYNEQFF

d_gene: NA
j_gene: TRBJ2-7
v_gene: TRBV6-5
abundance: NA
CDR3nt: TGTGCCAGCAGTTACGGGGTATCGGGATCCTACGAGCAGTACTTC
CDR3aa: CASSYGVSGSYEQYF

d_gene: NA
j_gene: TRBJ2-2
v_gene: TRBV9
abundance: NA
CDR3nt: TGTGCCAGCAGCGTAGCAAGGGGGAGCGGGGAGCTGTTTTTT
CDR3aa: CASSVARGSGELFF

d_gene: TRBD1
j_gene: TRBJ1-5
v_gene: TRBV28
abundance: NA
CDR3nt: TGTGCCAGCAGGAGACAGGGGGATCAGCCCCAGCATTTT
CDR3aa: CASRRQGDQPQHF

d_gene: TRBD1
j_gene: TRBJ2-7
v_gene: TRBV7-2
abundance: NA
CDR3nt: TGTGCCAGCAGCTTACTGTCAGGGGGCGCCTACGAGCAGTACTTC
CDR3aa: CASSLLSGGAYEQYF

d_gene: NA
j_gene: TRBJ1-1
v_gene: TRBV10-3
abundance: NA
CDR3nt: TGTGCCATCAGTGTCACGGCGAACACTGAAGCTTTCTTT
CDR3aa: CAISVTANTEAFF

d_gene: NA
j_gene: TRBJ1-2
v_gene: TRBV7-2
abundance: NA
CDR3nt: TGTGCCAGCAGCTTAGGTACCGCAGGTGATGGCTACACCTTC
CDR3aa: CASSLGTAGDGYTF

d_gene: TRBD1
j_gene: TRBJ1-5
v_gene: TRBV30
abundance: NA
CDR3nt: TGTGCCTGGAGTCGCCGGGACAGCTATCAGCCCCAGCATTTT
CDR3aa: CAWSRRDSYQPQHF

d_gene: NA
j_gene: TRBJ1-1
v_gene: TRBV5-1
abundance: once
CDR3nt: TGCGCCAGCAGCTTGGGCAGGGGAAATTCGCTGAACACTGAAGCTTTCTTT
CDR3aa: CASSLGRGNSLNTEAFF

d_gene: TRBD2
j_gene: TRBJ2-2
v_gene: TRBV9
abundance: NA
CDR3nt: TGTGCCAGCAGCGTCCCCCCTTCTAGCGGGAGGGACCTCACCGGGGAGCTGTTTTTT
CDR3aa: CASSVPPSSGRDLTGELFF

d_gene: TRBD2
j_gene: TRBJ2-2
v_gene: TRBV6-5
abundance: few
CDR3nt: TGTGCCAGCAGACTAGCGGGAGGGACCGGGGAGCTGTTTTTT
CDR3aa: CASRLAGGTGELFF

d_gene: NA
j_gene: TRBJ2-5
v_gene: TRBV3-1/TRBV3-2
abundance: NA
CDR3nt: TGTGCCAGCAGCCTGACCGGGACCCAGTACTTC
CDR3aa: CASSLTGTQYF

d_gene: NA
j_gene: TRBJ1-1
v_gene: TRBV28
abundance: few
CDR3nt: TGTGCCAGCAGTTTATTAGGGCAGCAAGCTTTCTTT
CDR3aa: CASSLLGQQAFF

d_gene: TRBD1
j_gene: TRBJ1-1
v_gene: TRBV7-2
abundance: once
CDR3nt: TGTGCCAGCAGCTTAGGTTTATTAGGACAGGGCTACACTGAAGCTTTCTTT
CDR3aa: CASSLGLLGQGYTEAFF

d_gene: TRBD1
j_gene: TRBJ1-2
v_gene: TRBV15
abundance: NA
CDR3nt: TGTGCCACCAGCAGGGCCGGGACAGCCTATGGCTACACCTTC
CDR3aa: CATSRAGTAYGYTF

d_gene: NA
j_gene: TRBJ1-4
v_gene: TRBV15
abundance: NA
CDR3nt: TGTGCCACCAGCAGGGGGACCGTTGAAAAACTGTTTTTT
CDR3aa: CATSRGTVEKLFF

d_gene: NA
j_gene: TRBJ2-7
v_gene: TRBV4-3
abundance: NA
CDR3nt: TGCGCCAGCAGCCAAGCTTTAGCAACTCATACTACCTACGAGCAGTACTTC
CDR3aa: CASSQALATHTTYEQYF

d_gene: TRBD1
j_gene: TRBJ1-6
v_gene: TRBV6-5
abundance: once
CDR3nt: TGTGCCAGCACCTTCCGGGACAGCAATTCACCCCTCCACTTT
CDR3aa: CASTFRDSNSPLHF

d_gene: TRBD2
j_gene: TRBJ2-5
v_gene: TRBV11-3
abundance: NA
CDR3nt: TGTGCCAGCAGCGCCGGGCTAGCGGAGCAAGAGACCCAGTACTTC
CDR3aa: CASSAGLAEQETQYF

d_gene: NA
j_gene: TRBJ1-1
v_gene: TRBV19
abundance: NA
CDR3nt: TGTGCCAGTAGTGTGCGGGGAAGCACTGAAGCTTTCTTT
CDR3aa: CASSVRGSTEAFF

d_gene: TRBD2
j_gene: TRBJ2-4
v_gene: TRBV14
abundance: NA
CDR3nt: TGTGCCAGCAGCCCGCCGCTAGCGGGAATCAAAAACATTCAGTACTTC
CDR3aa: CASSPPLAGIKNIQYF

d_gene: NA
j_gene: TRBJ1-1
v_gene: TRBV28
abundance: NA
CDR3nt: TGTGCCAGCAGCTCTCACAGGGTGAACACTGAAGCTTTCTTT
CDR3aa: CASSSHRVNTEAFF